The 3 T cell receptor beta chains given below trace back to one sample, sequenced in a study of cytomegalovirus exposure and HLA in healthy donors (dated by TCRdb to 2016 to 2017). Library construction relied on the immunoSEQ multiplex PCR assay. A mixture of 60 forward primers for TCR Vbeta segments and 13 reverse primers for TCR Jbeta segments was used in the multiplex PCR. In TCRdb, the immuneACCESS table is reduced to in-frame sequences with V and J assigned. These tables do not hold every clone; where another copy was compared, an unresolved V gene accounts for under half, and the others remain unexplained. In this sample the table shows around 160,000 clones, roughly 77% of which occur a single time. The leading ten clones occupy approximately 2.4% of the sample. Material for sequencing was PBMCs. Receptors were obtained from a woman aged 35 to 49 in good health and CMV-seropositive.

CDR3 region: CASSLRRAGGELFF. In DNA, the CDR3 is TGTGCCAGCAGCTTACGGAGGGCTGGCGGGGAGCTGTTTTTT. This rearrangement joins TRBV7-2 to TRBJ2-2; a weak D match, TRBD2 (6 bases). The CDR3 covers 14 residues. V lost 2 bases to trimming and J lost 7 bases, with 11 bases between them. Germline CDR1 reads SGHTA; CDR2 reads FQGNSA.

This rearrangement joins TRBV7-9 to TRBJ2-3; D might be TRBD2 (5 bases). The CDR3 totals 14 residues. The germline gives CDR1 SEHNR, CDR2 FQNEAQ (reference sequence). V lost 2 bases to trimming and J lost 3 bases, with 9 bases between them. This CDR3 is CASSLWGETDTQYF. In DNA, the CDR3 is TGTGCCAGCAGCTTATGGGGAGAAACAGATACGCAGTATTTT.

The table lists this clone with a few counts. The chain carries TRBV30 and TRBJ1-2; 7 nucleotides align to TRBD1. The CDR3 runs to 15 residues. Germline trimming cut 0 bases from V and 6 bases from J; bases unmatched to any gene: 10. The germline gives CDR1 GTSNPN, CDR2 SVGIG (reference sequence). CDR3 in DNA: TGTGCCTGGAGTGTTGGTCGAAGGGGGCTCAATGGCTACACCTTC. Encoded protein: CAWSVGRRGLNGYTF.